The source of this T cell receptor beta chain is a study of cytomegalovirus exposure and HLA in healthy donors. Study results and caveats: The authors later linked a missense DCLRE1C variant to TCR beta V- and J-gene trimming.

PCR primers comprised 60 Vbeta and 13 Jbeta primers. TCRdb's copy holds only in-frame clones and misses some; the assay was immunoSEQ multiplex PCR. The sample has around 110,000 clones, 70% to 75% seen once. V lost 7 bases to trimming and J lost 4 bases, with 8 bases between them. The CDR3 is 11 residues long. Germline V gene data show CDR1 as MNHEY and CDR2 as SMNVEV (reference sequence). This clone was detected once. What it binds is unknown. This receptor was identified in a female donor in good health and CMV-seronegative. V usage is TRBV27 and J usage is TRBJ2-7; a weak D match, TRBD1 (6 bases). Sample: PBMCs. The CDR3 region has the DNA TGTGCCAGCAACACAGGGTACGAGCAGTACTTC. As protein: CASNTGYEQYF.